A selection of T cell receptor beta chains follows, all from one sample in a study of T cells in Graves' hyperthyroidism and ophthalmopathy. TCRdb analysed the multiplex PCR reads with MiXCR anew, one entry per CDR3 protein. The table shows almost 250,000 distinct CDR3 sequences, with about 24% occurring only once. The specimen sequenced was blood. The receptor set was obtained from a middle-aged woman with Graves' ophthalmopathy. CDR3s include the opening cysteine and the closing phenylalanine or tryptophan. D genes are given only for firm matches. Size is stated for part of the rows, as once, few or many counts, or as a class when the clone is expanded.

TRBV6-5	-	-	TRBJ1-1	TGCGCCAGCAGTTACGAGGGGCGCCAGGAAGCTTTCTTT	CASSYEGRQEAFF
TRBV28	few	TRBD1	TRBJ2-4	TGTGCCAGCAGTTCCCGGGACAGGGGGCGGGTGGCCAAAAACATTCAGTACTTC	CASSSRDRGRVAKNIQYF
TRBV14	many	-	TRBJ1-1	TGTGCCAGCAGCCAAGATAAGGGGGTCGCTTTCTTT	CASSQDKGVAFF
TRBV6-1	few	TRBD1	TRBJ1-1	TGTGCCAGCAGTGTCAGGGGGTTGAACACTGAAGCTTTCTTT	CASSVRGLNTEAFF
TRBV11-2	many	TRBD1	TRBJ1-1	TGTGCCAGCAGCGCCCTACAGGGGGCAGGAACTGAAGCTTTCTTT	CASSALQGAGTEAFF
TRBV24-1	few	-	TRBJ2-5	TGTGCCACCAGTGATTTTGGGCCTCAAGAGACCCAGTACTTC	CATSDFGPQETQYF
TRBV9	many	-	TRBJ2-2	TGTGCCAGCAGCGTAGAAGGGTCCGGAGTCGCGAACACCGGGGAGCTGTTTTTT	CASSVEGSGVANTGELFF
TRBV2	many	TRBD2	TRBJ2-5	TGTGCCAGCAGTGCCTTTAGCGGGAGTCAAGAGACCCAGTACTTC	CASSAFSGSQETQYF
TRBV30	-	-	TRBJ2-6	TGTGCCTGGAGTGCGACCGGCACTGGGGCCAACGTCCTGACTTTC	CAWSATGTGANVLTF
TRBV28	many	-	TRBJ2-5	TGTGCCAGCAGTTTACCCGACAGCACAGGGGAGACCCAGTACTTC	CASSLPDSTGETQYF
TRBV10-3	many	TRBD2	TRBJ2-5	TGTGCCATCAGCGAAGCGGGAGGGGGGGAGACCCAGTACTTC	CAISEAGGGETQYF
TRBV12-3/TRBV12-4	-	-	TRBJ1-5	TGTGCCAGCAAATCCTCTCACAATCAGCCCCAGCATTTT	CASKSSHNQPQHF
TRBV28	many	TRBD2	TRBJ2-7	TGTGCCAGCAGCCGGGGGGGGATCTCCTACGAGCAGTACTTC	CASSRGGISYEQYF
TRBV3-1	many	TRBD2	TRBJ2-5	TGTGCCAGCAGCCCACACCAGTTAGCGGGAGGCCTGAAGACCCAGTACTTC	CASSPHQLAGGLKTQYF
TRBV25-1	many	-	TRBJ2-2	TGTGCCAGCAGTGTGGTTTCTGGGGAGCTGTTTTTT	CASSVVSGELFF
TRBV28	many	-	TRBJ1-6	TGTGCCAGCAGTTTCGAGGGGATGGTACCTAATTCACCCCTCCACTTT	CASSFEGMVPNSPLHF
TRBV16	many	-	TRBJ1-1	TGTGCCAACAGCCAATTTCAGGGAGTGAACACTGAAGCTTTCTTT	CANSQFQGVNTEAFF
TRBV6-1	-	-	TRBJ1-2	TGTGCCAGCAGGACCGGGCGGGGGAGAACCTATGGCTACACCTTC	CASRTGRGRTYGYTF
TRBV6-1	many	-	TRBJ1-2	TGTGCCAGCAGTCAGGACAGAGCCGGCTACACCTTC	CASSQDRAGYTF
TRBV7-2	many	-	TRBJ2-2	TGTGCCAGCAGCTTAGCTTGGAACACCGGGGAGCTGTTTTTT	CASSLAWNTGELFF
TRBV10-3	many	TRBD2	TRBJ2-7	TGTGCCATCAGTGCAGGGACTAGCGGCTACGAGCAGTACTTC	CAISAGTSGYEQYF
TRBV28	many	TRBD1	TRBJ2-7	TGTGCCAGCAGTCCCGGGACAGGGCTCTCCTACGAGCAGTACTTC	CASSPGTGLSYEQYF
TRBV20-1	many	-	TRBJ2-7	TGCAGTGCTACCCAGGACAAGTCCTACGAGCAGTACTTC	CSATQDKSYEQYF
TRBV19	many	-	TRBJ1-5	TGTGCCAGTAGTATAGGGGACAATTTCAATCAGCCCCAGCATTTT	CASSIGDNFNQPQHF
TRBV6-1	many	-	TRBJ2-7	TGTGCCAGCAGCGACGACATCGGGAAATCCTACGAGCAGTACTTC	CASSDDIGKSYEQYF
TRBV2	many	TRBD2	TRBJ2-3	TGTGCCAGCCATCCTCTAGCGACTAGCGACACAGATACGCAGTATTTT	CASHPLATSDTDTQYF
TRBV20-1	many	TRBD1	TRBJ1-1	TGCAGTGCTGACACGGGACAGGGATTGAACACTGAAGCTTTCTTT	CSADTGQGLNTEAFF
TRBV29-1	few	-	TRBJ2-7	TGCAGCGTTGGTGGCTGGAACTCCTACGAGCAGTACTTC	CSVGGWNSYEQYF
TRBV27	-	-	TRBJ2-7	TGTGCCAGCAGTTTTAGGGCTGTTTCTTACGAGCAGTACTTC	CASSFRAVSYEQYF
TRBV30	many	-	TRBJ2-2	TGTGCCTGGAGCGCGGGACTCCTGAACACCGGGGAGCTGTTTTTT	CAWSAGLLNTGELFF
TRBV28	many	-	TRBJ2-2	TGTGGGTCCGGGCCGACCGGGGAGCTGTTTTTT	CGSGPTGELFF
TRBV30	-	-	TRBJ1-1	TGTGCCTGGAGTGTACGCAATGAAGCTTTCTTT	CAWSVRNEAFF
TRBV28	many	TRBD1	TRBJ2-7	TGTGCCAGCGGGGTCAGGGGGAACACCTACGAGCAGTACTTC	CASGVRGNTYEQYF
TRBV30	-	-	TRBJ2-7	TGTGCCTGGAGTTCCTCCTTGGAAAGGGAGCAGTACTTC	CAWSSSLEREQYF
TRBV6-2/TRBV6-3	-	-	TRBJ2-7	TGTGCCAGCAGCGCGTTATTGTGGGGATCATACGAGCAGTACTTC	CASSALLWGSYEQYF
TRBV20-1	many	-	TRBJ2-7	TGCAGTGCGAGAACCCGGGACCTAGCCTACGAGCAGTACTTC	CSARTRDLAYEQYF
TRBV12-5	once	-	TRBJ2-1	TGTGCTAGTGGCCCCAGCTATAGATACAATGAGCAGTTCTTC	CASGPSYRYNEQFF
TRBV28	many	-	TRBJ1-5	TGTGCCAGCAGTTCCGGCCCGGGTCAGCCCCAGCATTTT	CASSSGPGQPQHF
TRBV11-1	many	-	TRBJ2-2	TGTGCCAGCAGCTTATGGGGTGGGGAGCTGTTTTTT	CASSLWGGELFF
TRBV6-5	many	-	TRBJ2-7	TGTGCCAGCTCCCGTCAATTGGGGACCGACTACGAGCAGTACTTC	CASSRQLGTDYEQYF
TRBV27	many	TRBD1	TRBJ1-1	TGTGCCAGCAGTCCTCAGATCCGGGACAGGGGCCCTGAAGCTTTCTTT	CASSPQIRDRGPEAFF
TRBV24-1	many	-	TRBJ1-3	TGTGCCACCACAAACTCTGGAAACACCATATATTTT	CATTNSGNTIYF
TRBV13	many	TRBD2	TRBJ2-5	TGTGCCAGCAGTCTACCGGGAGGGAAGACCCAGTACTTC	CASSLPGGKTQYF
TRBV14	many	-	TRBJ1-1	TGTGCCAGCAGCCAAGAAACCCGGAACACTGAAGCTTTCTTT	CASSQETRNTEAFF
TRBV3-1	many	-	TRBJ2-7	TGTGCCAGCAGCCAAGACTCGGGGCCGAGCTACGAGCAGTACTTC	CASSQDSGPSYEQYF
TRBV11-2	many	-	TRBJ2-7	TGTGCCAGCAGCACAGGGAGCGAGCAGTACTTC	CASSTGSEQYF
TRBV11-2	many	TRBD2	TRBJ2-2	TGTGCCGGACAGAGGACTAGCGAAACGAACACCGGGGAGCTGTTTTTT	CAGQRTSETNTGELFF
TRBV30	many	TRBD2	TRBJ2-4	TGTGCCGGCCGCGGGGGAGGATGGGACATTCAGTACTTC	CAGRGGGWDIQYF
TRBV5-4	many	-	TRBJ2-2	TGTGCCAGCAGCTTGTTTCAACTCACCGGGGAGCTGTTTTTT	CASSLFQLTGELFF
TRBV27	many	TRBD1	TRBJ1-2	TGTGCCAGCAGCGGGACAGGGGGGTTTTATGGCTACACCTTC	CASSGTGGFYGYTF
TRBV19	few	-	TRBJ2-1	TGTGCCAGTACCGGAGGGGGGCGCGGCAATGAGCAGTTCTTC	CASTGGGRGNEQFF
TRBV12-5	many	-	TRBJ1-1	TGTGCTAGTGGTTTGCCGGGACGGCAAGCTTTCTTT	CASGLPGRQAFF
TRBV6-1	many	-	TRBJ1-3	TGTGCCAGCAGTGGTACGGTCTCTGGAAACACCATATATTTT	CASSGTVSGNTIYF
TRBV4-1	many	-	TRBJ1-1	TGCGCCAGCAGCCAAGATTATGGGGGCTTGGCTTTCTTT	CASSQDYGGLAFF
TRBV6-2/TRBV6-3	many	TRBD1	TRBJ2-7	TGTGCCAGCAGTTATCCCCTCGACAGGGGGAAGGAGCAGTACTTC	CASSYPLDRGKEQYF
TRBV5-1	many	-	TRBJ2-7	TGCGCCAGCAGCCAAACCGGGACTCTGAGCTCCTACGAGCAGTACTTC	CASSQTGTLSSYEQYF